This TCR beta chain was captured in a study of Ad26.COV2.S vaccination and SARS-CoV-2 variants (dated by TCRdb to the early 2020s). Background on the whole study: Donors in the vaccine arm were drawn from COV1001, a multicentre, randomized, double-blind, placebo-controlled phase I-IIa trial testing Ad26.COV2.S in healthy adults. TCRbeta repertoire sequencing was used to assess the specificity and breadth of SARS-CoV-2-reactive T cell receptors after Ad26.COV2.S vaccination. Participants in the trial were split at random into five groups of five each, receiving low-dose or high-dose Ad26.COV2.S once or twice, or else placebo on both occasions. Dosing of Ad26.COV2.S was intramuscular, at either 5x10^10 or 1x10^11 viral particles, delivered as one shot or as two shots spaced 56 days apart. A total of around 32 samples were included in the TCR-sequenced set, comprising roughly 20 Ad26.COV2.S vaccine recipients, 5 placebo recipients and 8 SARS-CoV-2 convalescent individuals. Investigators did not know the trial group allocation while performing experiments and assessing outcomes.

V lost 3 bases and J lost 5 bases, and the count of bases not matched to a germline gene is 16. There are 19 amino acids in the CDR3, from cysteine to phenylalanine inclusive. Of all the DNA, just the CDR3 is kept, 57 bases in frame from base 1. The CDR1 and CDR2 encoded by the germline V gene (reference sequence) are LGHDT and YNNKEL. In light of the paper, this sample's treatment or condition label describes: about 20 received Ad26.COV2.S at low or high dose, single or two shots; roughly five received placebo; per-sample allocation not given. Repertoires of vaccine and placebo recipients were sequenced from samples taken on day 63 after the first injection. Cohort 1b enrolled some 25 adults aged 18-55 years at a single site in Boston, USA, between 29 July and 7 August 2020. Ad26.COV2.S was a replication-incompetent adenovirus type 26 vector that expressed a prefusion-stabilized SARS-CoV-2 spike protein derived from the original Wuhan strain.

Remarks on this clone: The target of this receptor is not known. No much larger clone is present one base from it, and per-base qualities are unavailable.

The immunoSEQ Assay was used to sequence TCRbeta CDR3 regions. After extraction, genomic DNA underwent amplification by bias-controlled multiplex PCR, followed by high-throughput sequencing. On the study's bioinformatics: To quantify the absolute abundance of each unique TCRbeta CDR3 region, sequences were collapsed and filtered. T cell fraction was estimated by normalization of TCRbeta template counts to usable DNA, with usable DNA being measured through amplification of reference genes present in all nucleated cells. Repertoire TCRs were annotated as SARS-CoV-2-specific when V gene, CDR3 amino acid sequence and J gene were exactly matched to a known reactive TCR set. MIRA supplied the reference SARS-CoV-2 TCR set, which was filtered for enrichment in COVID-19-positive ImmuneCODE repertoires so that public or cross-reactive TCRs were removed. Using the MIRA antigens, annotated TCRs were further analysed by specific ORF or by position within an ORF. Breadth was defined as annotated unique rearrangements over total unique productive rearrangements; depth was the summed frequency of those rearrangements. Group comparisons of TCR breadth used two-sided Wilcoxon rank-sum tests. TCRdb re-hosts the immuneACCESS table, in-frame sequences only. Its copies lack some clones; in the studies checked, an unresolved V gene accounts for under half of them, and the cause for the rest is not known. V and J calls and clone size are copied from that table; D and trimming were computed from the DNA. The sample table contains 430,000 or so clones; only one count was recorded for approximately 89% of them. Approximately 2.5% of the sample comes from the top ten.

What the work shows at the level of the full study, not this receptor alone: The study lacked the statistical power to compare responses across vaccine doses or regimens. Compared with placebo recipients, Ad26.COV2.S recipients showed higher spike-specific TCR breadth (P = 0.0014). Comparable non-spike TCR breadth was observed between vaccine and placebo recipients, consistent with only spike being contained in the vaccine. The authors noted that the TCR breadth and depth analyses may have underestimated total T cell responses. After vaccination, substantial breadth of spike-specific CD8+ and CD4+ T cell responses was reported.

The chain is assembled from TRBV3-1 (or the pseudogene TRBV3-2) and TRBJ2-1; 10 central nucleotides agree with TRBD2. The source is a person between 18 and 65 years old who received the Ad26.COV2.S COVID-19 vaccine or a placebo. The input for sequencing was peripheral blood, taken in a trial of Ad26.COV2.S vaccine versus placebo. This receptor carries the CDR3 CASSHGIPGLALPNNEQFF. The DNA is as follows: TGTGCCAGCAGCCACGGAATCCCGGGACTAGCGTTACCGAACAATGAGCAGTTCTTC.